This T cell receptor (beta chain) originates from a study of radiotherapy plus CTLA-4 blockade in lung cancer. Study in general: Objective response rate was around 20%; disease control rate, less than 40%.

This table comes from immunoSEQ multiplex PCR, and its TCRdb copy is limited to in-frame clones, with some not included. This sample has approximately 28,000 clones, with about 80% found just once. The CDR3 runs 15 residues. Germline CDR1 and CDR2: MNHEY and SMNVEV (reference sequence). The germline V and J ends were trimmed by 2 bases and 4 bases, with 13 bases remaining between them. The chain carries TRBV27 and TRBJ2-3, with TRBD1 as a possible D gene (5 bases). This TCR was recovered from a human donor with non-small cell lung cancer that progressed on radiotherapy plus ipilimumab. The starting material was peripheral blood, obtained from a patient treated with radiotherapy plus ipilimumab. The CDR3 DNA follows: TGTGCCAGCAGTTTACGGTCAGGGCTGGCAGATACGCAGTATTTT. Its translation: CASSLRSGLADTQYF.